The clone carrying this T cell receptor beta chain has only a few counts. This specimen belongs to a study of shared clonotypes between healthy human individuals. Study summary: Participating donors consisted of a couple of women and a few men aged 18 to 49.

Healthy HIV-negative adults with no recent acute infections or vaccinations were recruited as donors. CDR3 length: 14 residues. From germline, CDR1 is SGHRS and CDR2 YFSETQ. V was cut by 0 bases and J by 5 bases, with 11 bases left in between. The DNA input per sorted-subset replicate PCR was roughly 0.2 ug, corresponding to 28,000 or so T cell genomes. Generated by immunoSEQ multiplex PCR, the TCRdb table keeps only in-frame clones and is missing some. This sample yields millions of clones, of which 85% to 95% are seen a single time; 0.39% belongs to the top ten. This TCR was sampled from a man aged 18-30 years in good health. Some clones in this sample may be carry-over from other donors' samples. The specimen was naive CD4+ T cells from PBMCs. Subset of the sample: CD45RA+ positively selected. The genes are TRBV5-1 and TRBJ1-1, with a possible D match to TRBD1 (6 bases). The CDR3, as DNA: TGCGCCAGCAGCTTGGACGACAGGCTGACTGAAGCTTTCTTT. Translation gives CASSLDDRLTEAFF. The whole variable domain, remainder taken from reference TRBV5-1 and TRBJ1-1, is KAGVTQTPRYLIKTRGQQVTLSCSPISGHRSVSWYQQTPGQGLQFLFEYFSETQRNKGNFPGRFSGRQFSNSRSEMNVSTLELGDSALYLCASSLDDRLTEAFFGQGTRLTVV.